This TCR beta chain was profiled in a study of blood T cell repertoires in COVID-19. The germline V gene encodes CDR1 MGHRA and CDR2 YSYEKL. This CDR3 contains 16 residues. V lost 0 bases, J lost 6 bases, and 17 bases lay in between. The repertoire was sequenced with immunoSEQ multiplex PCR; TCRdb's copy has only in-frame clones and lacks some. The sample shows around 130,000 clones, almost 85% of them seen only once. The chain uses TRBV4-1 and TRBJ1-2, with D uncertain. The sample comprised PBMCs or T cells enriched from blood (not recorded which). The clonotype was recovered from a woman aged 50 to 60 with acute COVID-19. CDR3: CASSQDSGRRRDGYTF. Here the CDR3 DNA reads TGCGCCAGCAGCCAAGATTCCGGACGTCGGAGGGATGGCTACACCTTC.